This is a list of T cell receptor beta chains from one sample in a study of T-cell memory formation after mild COVID-19. TCRdb independently ran MiXCR on the 5' RACE reads; one entry per CDR3 protein. The sample shows about 47,000 distinct CDR3 sequences, approximately 9.7% of them seen only once. Sequencing used PBMCs or a T cell subset sorted from them (not recorded which). These receptors were collected from an adult woman who had mild COVID-19 (a few samples of this study predate the infection). Cell type and time point are not known. Each CDR3 is given with its conserved first and last residue. D genes are given only for firm matches. Only part of the rows carry a size: once, few, many, or a class if the clone is expanded.

clone size,V gene,J gene,D gene,CDR3 protein,CDR3 DNA
.,TRBV9,TRBJ2-7,TRBD1,CASSVGTGAYEQYF,TGTGCCAGCAGCGTGGGGACAGGGGCCTACGAGCAGTACTTC
many,TRBV28,TRBJ2-3,.,CASSLNSGADTQYF,TGTGCCAGCAGTTTGAACTCGGGGGCGGATACGCAGTATTTT
few,TRBV28,TRBJ1-4,.,CASSLKWGGHEKLFF,TGTGCCAGCAGTTTAAAGTGGGGTGGCCATGAAAAACTGTTTTTT
few,TRBV18,TRBJ2-5,.,CASSPSYPGIFQETQYF,TGTGCCAGCTCACCCTCATACCCTGGCATCTTCCAAGAGACCCAGTACTTC
few,TRBV18,TRBJ1-5,TRBD1,CASSLYGQGAKSGSNQPQHF,TGTGCCAGCTCACTCTATGGACAGGGGGCAAAATCGGGTAGCAATCAGCCCCAGCATTTT
few,TRBV6-2/TRBV6-3,TRBJ1-6,.,CASSPTGVSPLHF,TGTGCCAGCAGTCCGACCGGGGTTTCACCCCTCCACTTT
.,TRBV24-1,TRBJ2-5,.,CATSDPREVGETQYF,TGTGCCACCAGTGATCCTAGGGAGGTAGGGGAGACCCAGTACTTC
many,TRBV7-9,TRBJ1-5,TRBD1,CASSITGDSNQPQHF,TGTGCCAGCAGCATAACAGGGGATAGCAATCAGCCCCAGCATTTT
many,TRBV20-1,TRBJ2-2,TRBD1,CSARAGTGATGELFF,TGCAGTGCTAGAGCCGGGACAGGGGCAACCGGGGAGCTGTTTTTT
few,TRBV7-2,TRBJ2-3,.,CASSSGLSTDTQYF,TGTGCCAGCAGCTCGGGACTTTCCACAGATACGCAGTATTTT
many,TRBV14,TRBJ2-7,TRBD1,CASSRRTGVSYEQYF,TGTGCCAGCAGCCGAAGGACAGGGGTATCCTACGAGCAGTACTTC
few,TRBV11-2,TRBJ2-4,TRBD2,CASRSTSGRKYF,TGTGCCAGCAGATCAACTAGCGGGCGGAAGTACTTC
few,TRBV6-5,TRBJ2-5,.,CASARRSNHETQYF,TGTGCCAGCGCTAGGCGGTCAAACCACGAGACCCAGTACTTC
few,TRBV6-5,TRBJ1-4,.,CASSSLEREKLFF,TGTGCCAGCAGTTCTCTCGAACGAGAAAAACTGTTTTTT
many,TRBV12-3/TRBV12-4,TRBJ2-1,.,CASSLDSRLEQFF,TGTGCCAGCAGTTTAGATTCCCGGCTTGAGCAGTTCTTC
many,TRBV9,TRBJ2-1,.,CASSAQQGHDGYNEQFF,TGTGCCAGCAGCGCCCAGCAGGGACATGATGGTTACAATGAGCAGTTCTTC
.,TRBV7-9,TRBJ2-5,TRBD1,CASRETGTGGKETQYF,TGTGCCAGCAGGGAGACGGGGACAGGGGGAAAAGAGACCCAGTACTTC
many,TRBV24-1,TRBJ2-3,.,CATSDLELGGTDTQYF,TGTGCCACCAGTGACCTAGAACTAGGGGGCACAGATACGCAGTATTTT
.,TRBV11-2,TRBJ1-1,.,CASSSGDGFTEAFF,TGTGCCAGCAGCTCCGGGGACGGGTTCACTGAAGCTTTCTTT
many,TRBV24-1,TRBJ2-1,.,CATSDLQGSYNEQFF,TGTGCCACCAGTGATCTACAGGGCTCCTACAATGAGCAGTTCTTC
.,TRBV5-5,TRBJ2-7,TRBD1,CASKKTGTVDEQYF,TGTGCCAGCAAAAAGACAGGGACCGTCGACGAGCAGTACTTC